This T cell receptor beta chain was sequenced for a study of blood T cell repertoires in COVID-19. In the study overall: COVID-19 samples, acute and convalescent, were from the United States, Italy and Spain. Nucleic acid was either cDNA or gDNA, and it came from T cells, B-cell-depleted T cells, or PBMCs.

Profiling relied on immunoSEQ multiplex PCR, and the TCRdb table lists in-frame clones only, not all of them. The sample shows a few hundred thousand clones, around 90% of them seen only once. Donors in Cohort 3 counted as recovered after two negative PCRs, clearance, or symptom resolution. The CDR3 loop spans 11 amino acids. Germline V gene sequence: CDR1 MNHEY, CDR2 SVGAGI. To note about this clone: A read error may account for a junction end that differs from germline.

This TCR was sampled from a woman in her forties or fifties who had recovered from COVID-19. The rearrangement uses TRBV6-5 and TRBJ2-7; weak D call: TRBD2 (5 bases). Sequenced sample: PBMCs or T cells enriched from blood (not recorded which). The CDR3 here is CASSEEASGAF. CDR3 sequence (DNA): TGTGCCAGCAGCGAGGAGGCTAGTGGTGCCTTC.